The clone carrying this T cell receptor (beta chain) was observed a single time. The data originate from a study of OX40 agonist ivuxolimab in advanced cancers. Sequencing used immunoSEQ multiplex PCR; TCRdb keeps in-frame clones, though not all of them. The data contain about 62,000 clones, around 79% of them singletons. The material sequenced was CD4+ or CD8+ T cells sorted from blood, taken in a trial of the OX40 agonist ivuxolimab. This sequence originates from an adult with an advanced solid tumor such as melanoma, head and neck, liver or kidney cancer.

The CDR3 bases are TGCGCCAGCAGCTTGGTAATGGGAAACCAAGAGACCCAGTACTTC. It specifies CASSLVMGNQETQYF. The chain couples TRBV5-1 to TRBJ2-5; D not certain. The germline V gene has CDR1 SGHRS and CDR2 YFSETQ. The germline V and J ends were trimmed by 0 bases and 0 bases, with 9 bases remaining between them. This CDR3 has 15 amino acids.